One and the same sample provided the 24 T cell receptor beta chains below, sequenced in a study of T cell responses to AZD1222 COVID-19 vaccine. Clones were read by immunoSEQ multiplex PCR, and TCRdb kept only the in-frame ones, dropping some. In the table there are 100,000 to 120,000 clones, 80% to 95% of which are singletons. The specimen comprised peripheral blood, sampled 28 days after the second AZD1222 dose. Receptors originate from an adult who received the AZD1222 COVID-19 vaccine.

V gene TRBV6-5 combines with J gene TRBJ2-7, with 9 bases matching TRBD1. Unmatched junction bases numbered 7, after V lost 6 bases and J lost 4 bases. Germline V gives CDR1 MNHEY, CDR2 SVGAGI. The CDR3 contains 14 residues. DNA of the CDR3: TGTGCCAGCAGGCAATACAGGGGGCCGTACGAGCAGTACTTC. The encoded protein is CASRQYRGPYEQYF.

In nucleotides, the CDR3 is TGTGCCAGCGGCAACAGGGAAGATGGCTACACCTTC. This translates into CASGNREDGYTF. This chain uses TRBV11-2 with TRBJ1-2; D might be TRBD1 (6 bases). The CDR3 runs 12 residues. Germline CDR1 and CDR2: SGHAT and FQNNGV. V gave up 8 bases and J gave up 6 bases, with 13 bases separating them.

The chain couples TRBV10-1 to TRBJ1-2, with 10 bases that match TRBD1. Germline V gives CDR1 WNHNN, CDR2 SYGVQD (reference sequence). The V gene end was trimmed by 0 bases and the J gene end by 8 bases; junction bases not matched to a gene: 3. The CDR3 spans 14 residues. The CDR3 region has the DNA TGCGCCAGCAGTGAGTCAGGGACAGGGGTCGGCTACACCTTC. Protein: CASSESGTGVGYTF.

This chain uses TRBV11-3 with TRBJ1-1; D may be TRBD1 (6 bases). V dropped 3 bases and J dropped 0 bases, with 8 bases sitting between them. The CDR3 consists of 14 residues. The germline gives CDR1 SGHNT, CDR2 YENEEA. CDR3 in amino acids: CASSLGAVNTEAFF. DNA for the CDR3: TGTGCCAGCAGCTTGGGGGCAGTGAACACTGAAGCTTTCTTT.

This CDR3 is CASSEGYNSPLHF. CDR3 DNA sequence: TGCGCCAGCAGCGAGGGCTATAATTCACCCCTCCACTTT. This rearrangement joins TRBV5-1 to TRBJ1-6; no firm D call. Trimming took 4 bases from V and 3 from J, leaving 5 bases between them. The CDR3 length is 13 residues. Germline lookup yields CDR1 SGHRS and CDR2 YFSETQ.

V and J are TRBV15 and TRBJ2-5; D perhaps matches TRBD2 (6 bases). Deletions cut 6 bases from V and 2 bases from J, with 16 bases between. The germline CDR1 and CDR2 sequences are LNHNV and YYDKDF (reference sequence). The CDR3 is made up of 15 amino acids. In nucleotides, the CDR3 is TGTGCCACCAGTTACGCAGCGGCGGGGCAAGAGACCCAGTACTTC. The encoded protein is CATSYAAAGQETQYF. The complete variable domain, with remaining parts taken from reference TRBV15 and TRBJ2-5, reads DAMVIQNPRYQVTQFGKPVTLSCSQTLNHNVMYWYQQKSSQAPKLLFHYYDKDFNNEADTPDNFQSRRPNTSFCFLDIRSPGLGDTAMYLCATSYAAAGQETQYFGPGTRLLVL.

The chain couples TRBV6-2 or TRBV6-3 to TRBJ2-3; a possible D gene is TRBD2 (5 bases). Looked up from germline, CDR1 is MNHEY and CDR2 is SVGEGT. The length of the CDR3 is 14 residues. Trimming stripped 4 bases from V and 5 bases from J, with 13 bases between. As DNA, the CDR3 is TGTGCCAGCAGTTTCCCCGGGGAGATAGATACGCAGTATTTT. Translation: CASSFPGEIDTQYF.

The CDR3 DNA sequence: TGTGCCAGCCTTACTAGCGGGGGCACAGATACGCAGTATTTT. It translates to CASLTSGGTDTQYF. The chain uses TRBV28 and TRBJ2-3; TRBD2 matches 10 bases. Looked up from germline, CDR1 is MDHEN and CDR2 is SYDVKM. The CDR3 extends over 14 amino acids. J lost 1 base, V lost 8 bases, and 3 bases had no gene match.

The rearrangement joins TRBV5-1 to TRBJ2-3, with TRBD2 matching over 10 bases. Germline loops: CDR1 SGHRS, CDR2 YFSETQ. The CDR3 contains 13 residues. V shed 7 bases, J shed 6 bases, and the junction held 5 bases outside the gene matches. The CDR3 DNA sequence: TGCGCCAGCCAGCGGGGGGGCCGGGATACGCAGTATTTT. Protein product: CASQRGGRDTQYF. Together with reference TRBV5-1 and TRBJ2-3, the CDR3 gives the full variable domain: KAGVTQTPRYLIKTRGQQVTLSCSPISGHRSVSWYQQTPGQGLQFLFEYFSETQRNKGNFPGRFSGRQFSNSRSEMNVSTLELGDSALYLCASQRGGRDTQYFGPGTRLTVL.

The rearrangement joins TRBV7-2 to TRBJ1-5; D gene uncertain. Germline CDR1 SGHTA, CDR2 FQGNSA. Trimming stripped 5 bases from V and 2 bases from J, with 10 bases between. CDR3 length: 14 residues. The CDR3 DNA reads TGTGCCAGCAGCCAAGGACCGGGCAATCAGCCCCAGCATTTT. Its protein product is CASSQGPGNQPQHF.

The chain combines TRBV13 with TRBJ1-3; the match to TRBD1 covers 7 bases. The V and J ends lost 5 bases and 0 bases, in that order; junction bases with no gene match: 7. The CDR3 contains 16 residues. Looked up from germline, CDR1 is PRHDT and CDR2 is FYEKMQ (reference sequence). CDR3 loop: CASSPQNRGSGNTIYF. The CDR3 DNA is TGTGCCAGCAGCCCTCAAAACAGGGGCTCTGGAAACACCATATATTTT.

A word on this clone: One end of the junction fails to match germline, which may point to a read error. The chain uses TRBV7-7 and TRBJ2-2; a possible D gene is TRBD2 (5 bases). The CDR3 loop spans 16 amino acids. Looked up from germline, CDR1 is SSHAT and CDR2 is FNYEAQ (reference sequence). The CDR3 nucleotides are TGTGCTAGCAGCTTAGGTTCATCGGGATTCACCGGGGAGCTGTTTTTT. This translates into CASSLGSSGFTGELFF.

The chain combines TRBV24-1 with TRBJ1-6; D gene ambiguous. V lost 6 bases to trimming and J lost 8 bases, with 10 bases between them. CDR1 and CDR2 from the germline V gene are KGHDR and SFDVKD. The length of the CDR3 is 13 residues. The CDR3, as DNA: TGTGCCACCAGTCCCGGACCTTATTCACCCCTCCACTTT. Its protein is CATSPGPYSPLHF.

The V gene is TRBV6-5, the J gene TRBJ1-1; TRBD1 might be the D (6 bases). Germline values: CDR1 MNHEY, CDR2 SVGAGI. The V end was cut by 6 bases, the J end by 4 bases, with 12 bases between. The CDR3 is 13 amino acids. The CDR3 DNA sequence: TGTGCCAGCAGGAACAGGGATAGCACTGAAGCTTTCTTT. The encoded protein is CASRNRDSTEAFF.

This chain links TRBV5-5 with TRBJ2-7; 7 nucleotides agree with TRBD1. The CDR3 sequence is 13 residues long. V lost 3 bases and J lost 3; bases outside the gene matches: 3. In germline, CDR1 is SGHKS, CDR2 YYEKEE (reference sequence). The CDR3 bases are TGTGCCAGCAGCTGGGGGACAGACTACGAGCAGTACTTC. Translation: CASSWGTDYEQYF.

The chain has TRBV7-2 and TRBJ1-1; the D gene is possibly TRBD1 (6 bases). This CDR3 comprises 14 residues. Germline CDR1 and CDR2: SGHTA and FQGNSA. Trimming left V 7 bases short and J 4 bases short, with 16 bases between. The CDR3 region has the DNA TGTGCCAGCAAACTAAACAGGGACCCCACTGAAGCTTTCTTT. It translates to CASKLNRDPTEAFF.

The rearrangement uses TRBV7-8 and TRBJ1-2, with 9 bases that match TRBD1. J was trimmed by 7 bases and V by 5 bases; bases with no gene match: 8. Germline assignment: CDR1 SGHVS and CDR2 FQNEAQ. The CDR3 runs 14 residues. The CDR3 here is CASSPPTGGLGYTF. The CDR3 DNA reads as TGTGCCAGCAGCCCTCCTACAGGGGGCCTTGGCTACACCTTC.

The rearrangement links TRBV19 to TRBJ2-7, with 8 bases fitting TRBD1. Germline V lookup: CDR1 LNHDA, CDR2 SQIVND (reference sequence). With V trimmed by 7 bases and J by 6 bases, 11 bases remained unmatched. This CDR3 comprises 14 residues. The CDR3 loop reads CASTGQANQGEQYF. Written as DNA, the CDR3 is TGTGCCAGTACGGGACAGGCCAATCAAGGCGAGCAGTACTTC.

This clone came up once. The chain uses TRBV5-4 and TRBJ1-2, with 9 bases lining up with TRBD1. The ends lost 3 bases at V and 4 bases at J; junction bases unmatched: 4. This CDR3 region has 14 residues. CDR1 and CDR2 from the germline V gene are SGHNT and YYREEE (reference sequence). CDR3 in DNA: TGTGCCAGCAGCTCCGGGACAGGGCGCTATGGCTACACCTTC. Amino acid sequence: CASSSGTGRYGYTF.

The rearrangement joins TRBV5-1 to TRBJ2-5; TRBD1 matches 7 bases. Germline V CDR1 and CDR2: SGHRS, YFSETQ. The CDR3 length is 15 residues. J gave up 5 bases and V 2 bases, and 9 bases lay outside the gene matches. The CDR3 DNA reads as TGCGCCAGCAGCTTCCTACAGGGGCCGGGGGAGACCCAGTACTTC. Translating gives CASSFLQGPGETQYF.

This clone was seen just once. This sequence joins TRBV19 and TRBJ1-2; TRBD1 is a possible D gene (5 bases). The length of the CDR3 is 13 residues. The V gene's germline CDR1 is LNHDA and CDR2 SQIVND (reference sequence). V was cut by 6 bases and J by 7 bases, with 15 bases left in between. The CDR3 is CASRAIREGGYTF. As DNA, the CDR3 is TGTGCCAGTAGGGCGATCAGGGAAGGTGGCTACACCTTC.

V gene TRBV2 combines with J gene TRBJ2-7; 8 nucleotides line up with TRBD2. There are 16 residues in the CDR3. Per the germline V gene, CDR1 is SNHLY and CDR2 is FYNNEI. V was pared by 6 bases and J by 1 base, with 11 bases of the junction left unmatched. Here the CDR3 reads CASSLYLAGASYEQYF. CDR3 in DNA: TGTGCCAGCAGCCTTTACCTAGCGGGTGCTTCCTACGAGCAGTACTTC.

The J gene is TRBJ2-2, the V gene TRBV5-1, with a weak D call TRBD1 (6 bases). Trimming cost V 0 bases and J 3 bases, with 12 bases left between them. The CDR3 has 16 residues. Germline V gene sequence: CDR1 SGHRS, CDR2 YFSETQ. This CDR3 is CASSLAFSGDTGELFF. In nucleotides, the CDR3 is TGCGCCAGCAGCTTGGCGTTCTCAGGGGACACCGGGGAGCTGTTTTTT. Full variable domain (missing parts from reference TRBV5-1 and TRBJ2-2): KAGVTQTPRYLIKTRGQQVTLSCSPISGHRSVSWYQQTPGQGLQFLFEYFSETQRNKGNFPGRFSGRQFSNSRSEMNVSTLELGDSALYLCASSLAFSGDTGELFFGEGSRLTVL.

This sequence joins TRBV4-3 and TRBJ1-2; the match to TRBD1 covers 8 bases. This CDR3 is built from 14 residues. Germline loops: CDR1 LGHNA, CDR2 YSLEER. Trimming at V came to 4 bases and at J to 2 bases, leaving 3 bases not matched to a gene. Here the CDR3 reads CASSPGQANYGYTF. CDR3 DNA sequence: TGCGCCAGCAGCCCGGGACAGGCCAACTATGGCTACACCTTC.